This T cell receptor (beta chain) was found in a study of blood T cell repertoires in COVID-19. In the study overall: Whether acute or convalescent, the COVID-19 samples came from the United States, Italy and Spain. T cells, B-cell-depleted T cells, or PBMCs provided the cDNA or gDNA that served as material.

The length of the CDR3 is 15 residues. With 0 bases removed from V and 2 bases from J, the gap between germline ends came to 10 bases. The germline CDR1 and CDR2 sequences are MNHEY and SVGAGI. Per the original methods: By means of reference gene primer amplification, nucleated cell counts were estimated. TCRdb's copy holds only in-frame clones and misses some; the assay was immunoSEQ multiplex PCR. That table gives V, J and clone size, and the DNA gave D and trimming. The sample shows more than 100,000 clones, around 87% of them seen only once. This TCR came from a woman in her sixties or seventies with acute or convalescent COVID-19. This chain links TRBV6-5 with TRBJ2-5, with D perhaps TRBD2 (6 bases). The sample taken for sequencing was peripheral blood. The CDR3 bases are TGTGCCAGCAGTTACTCGGCGGGGTCTCAAGAGACCCAGTACTTC. It is translated as CASSYSAGSQETQYF.